These T cell receptor beta chains were read from a single sample in a study of shared clonotypes between healthy human individuals. Data came from immunoSEQ multiplex PCR; TCRdb stores just in-frame clones and leaves some out. The table has over a million clones, around 82% seen once. Sequencing was carried out using memory CD4+ T cells from PBMCs. The receptors derive from a man aged 18 to 30 in good health. Some clones in this sample may be carry-over from other donors' samples. The conserved cysteine and the conserved F or W are not part of the CDR3 here.

V gene	CDR3 protein
TRBV2	ASSGILANYGYT
TRBV30	AWSQRRAYEQY
TRBV2	ASTPARNYGYT
TRBV9	ASSVSGGSYNEQF
TRBV2	ASNRDRGQNEKLF
TRBV25-1	ASSRGPTEAF
TRBV5-8	ASSLEAPTHSGNTIY
TRBV28	ASSGGQGITEAF
TRBV29-1	SVAGSTGELF
TRBV5-1	ASSSGGSDYEQY
TRBV7-8	ASSPRGGHYEQY
TRBV7-6	ASSSTERFFSGQY